This entry describes one T cell receptor beta chain. The target antigen is unknown. The data stem from a study of T cell responses to AZD1222 COVID-19 vaccine. Findings and caveats of the study: The study found vaccine-associated CD4 TCRs spanning spike, dominant at 160-218 and 743-854. Two AZD1222 doses significantly raised spike-specific TCR breadth and depth over controls. Within unmutated variant regions lay the reported targets of nearly half of spike-specific TCRs. The donor group comprised mostly white British people and more females; the analysis possibly underestimated clonal diversity.

Assay: immunoSEQ multiplex PCR; the TCRdb copy retains only in-frame clones and omits some. The table has 120,000 or so clones, less than 95% seen once. This clonotype was sampled from an adult in good health. The sequencing used peripheral blood, collected on day 0 of MenACWY control vaccination.

The CDR3 loop reads CASRSRTDTQYF. CDR3 coding DNA: TGTGCCAGCAGGTCACGGACAGATACGCAGTATTTT. This chain joins TRBV7-9 and TRBJ2-3; unclear D gene. The V gene lost 6 bases and the J gene lost 3 bases, with 7 bases spanning the gap. Germline values: CDR1 SEHNR, CDR2 FQNEAQ (reference sequence). This CDR3 spans 12 amino acids.